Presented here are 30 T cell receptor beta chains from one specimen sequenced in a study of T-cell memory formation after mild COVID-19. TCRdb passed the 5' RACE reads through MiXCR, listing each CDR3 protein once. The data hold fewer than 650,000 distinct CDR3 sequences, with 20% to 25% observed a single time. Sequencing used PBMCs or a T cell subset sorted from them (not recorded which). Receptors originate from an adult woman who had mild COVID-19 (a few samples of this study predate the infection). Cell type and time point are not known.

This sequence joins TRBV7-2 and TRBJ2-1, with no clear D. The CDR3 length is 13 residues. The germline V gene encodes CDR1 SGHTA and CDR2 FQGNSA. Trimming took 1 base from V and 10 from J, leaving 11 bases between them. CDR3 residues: CASSLVQVGEQFF. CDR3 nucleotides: TGTGCCAGCAGCTTAGTTCAGGTGGGGGAGCAGTTCTTC. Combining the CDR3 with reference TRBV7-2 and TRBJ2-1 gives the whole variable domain GAGVSQSPSNKVTEKGKDVELRCDPISGHTALYWYRQSLGQGLEFLIYFQGNSAPDKSGLPSDRFSAERTGGSVSTLTIQRTQQEDSAVYLCASSLVQVGEQFFGPGTRLTVL.

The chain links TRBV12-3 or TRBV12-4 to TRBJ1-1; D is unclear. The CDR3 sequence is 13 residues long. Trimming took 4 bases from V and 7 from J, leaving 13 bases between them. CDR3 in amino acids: CASSSGYGLEAFF. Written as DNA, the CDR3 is TGTGCCAGCAGTTCCGGTTATGGGCTTGAAGCTTTCTTT.

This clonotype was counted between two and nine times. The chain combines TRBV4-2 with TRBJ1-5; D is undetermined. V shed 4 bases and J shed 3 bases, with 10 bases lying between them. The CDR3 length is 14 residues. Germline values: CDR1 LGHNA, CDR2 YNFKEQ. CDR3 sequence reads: CASSPGRVNQPQHF. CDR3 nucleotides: TGTGCCAGCAGCCCGGGTCGGGTCAATCAGCCCCAGCATTTT.

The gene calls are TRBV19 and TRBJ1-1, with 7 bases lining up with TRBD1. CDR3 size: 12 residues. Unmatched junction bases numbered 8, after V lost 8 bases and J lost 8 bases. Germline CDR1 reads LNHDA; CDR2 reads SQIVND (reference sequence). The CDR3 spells CASLRDRVEAFF. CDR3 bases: TGTGCCAGTCTCCGCGACAGGGTCGAAGCTTTCTTT.

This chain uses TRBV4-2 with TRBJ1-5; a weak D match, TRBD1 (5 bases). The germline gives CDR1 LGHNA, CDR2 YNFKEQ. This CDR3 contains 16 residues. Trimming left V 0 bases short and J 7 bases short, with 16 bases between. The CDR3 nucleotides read TGTGCCAGCAGCCAAGACCCCGTCACAGGAAGGCAGCCCCAGCATTTT. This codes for CASSQDPVTGRQPQHF.

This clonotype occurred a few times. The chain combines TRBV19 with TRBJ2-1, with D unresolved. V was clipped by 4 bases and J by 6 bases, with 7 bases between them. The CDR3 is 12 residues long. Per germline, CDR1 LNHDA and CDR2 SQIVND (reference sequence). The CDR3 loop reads CASSTSINEQFF. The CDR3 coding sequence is TGTGCCAGTAGTACCTCTATCAATGAGCAGTTCTTC.

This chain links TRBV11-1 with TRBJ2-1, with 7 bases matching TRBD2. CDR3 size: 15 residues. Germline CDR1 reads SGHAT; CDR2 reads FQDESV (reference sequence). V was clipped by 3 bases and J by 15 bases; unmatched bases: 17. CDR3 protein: CASSFSPPLADPLFF. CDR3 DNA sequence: TGTGCCAGCAGCTTTTCCCCCCCCCTAGCGGATCCTTTGTTCTTC.

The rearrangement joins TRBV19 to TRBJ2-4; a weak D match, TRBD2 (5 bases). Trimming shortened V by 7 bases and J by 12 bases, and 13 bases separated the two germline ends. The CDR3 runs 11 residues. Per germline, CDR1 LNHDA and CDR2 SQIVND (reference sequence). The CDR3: CASNEGTPQYF. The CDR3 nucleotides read TGTGCCAGTAACGAGGGTACGCCTCAGTACTTC.

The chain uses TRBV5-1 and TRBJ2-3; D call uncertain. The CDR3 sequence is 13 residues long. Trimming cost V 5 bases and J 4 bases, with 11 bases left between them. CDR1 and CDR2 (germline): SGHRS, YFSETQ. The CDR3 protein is CASSRPDADTQYF. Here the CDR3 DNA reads TGCGCCAGCAGTCGCCCCGACGCAGATACGCAGTATTTT.

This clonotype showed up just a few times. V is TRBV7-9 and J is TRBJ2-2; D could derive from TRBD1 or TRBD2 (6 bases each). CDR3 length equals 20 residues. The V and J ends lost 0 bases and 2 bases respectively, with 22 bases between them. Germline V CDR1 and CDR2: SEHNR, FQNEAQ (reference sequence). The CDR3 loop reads CASSLALEGVRYANTGELFF. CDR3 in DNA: TGTGCCAGCAGCTTAGCGCTGGAGGGGGTTCGGTACGCAAACACCGGGGAGCTGTTTTTT.

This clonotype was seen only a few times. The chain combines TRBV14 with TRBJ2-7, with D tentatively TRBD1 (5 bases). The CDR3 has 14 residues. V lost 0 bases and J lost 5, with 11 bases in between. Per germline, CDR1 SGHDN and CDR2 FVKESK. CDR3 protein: CASSQDLWGHEQYF. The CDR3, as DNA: TGTGCCAGCAGCCAAGACTTATGGGGCCACGAGCAGTACTTC. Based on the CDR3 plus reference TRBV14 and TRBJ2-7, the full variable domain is EAGVTQFPSHSVIEKGQTVTLRCDPISGHDNLYWYRRVMGKEIKFLLHFVKESKQDESGMPNNRFLAERTGGTYSTLKVQPAELEDSGVYFCASSQDLWGHEQYFGPGTRLTVT.

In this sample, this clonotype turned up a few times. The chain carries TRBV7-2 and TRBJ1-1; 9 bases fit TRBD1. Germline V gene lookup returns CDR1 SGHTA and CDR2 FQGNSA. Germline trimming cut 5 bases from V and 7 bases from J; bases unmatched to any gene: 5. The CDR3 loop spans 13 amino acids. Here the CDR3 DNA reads TGTGCCAGCAGCCATACAGGGGGCGGTGAAGCTTTCTTT. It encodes CASSHTGGGEAFF. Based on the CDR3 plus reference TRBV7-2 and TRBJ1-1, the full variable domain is GAGVSQSPSNKVTEKGKDVELRCDPISGHTALYWYRQSLGQGLEFLIYFQGNSAPDKSGLPSDRFSAERTGGSVSTLTIQRTQQEDSAVYLCASSHTGGGEAFFGQGTRLTVV.

CDR3 sequence: CASSHAGIYEQYF. The CDR3 coding sequence is TGTGCCAGCAGCCACGCAGGGATTTACGAGCAGTACTTC. The V gene is TRBV3-1, the J gene TRBJ2-7; D is possibly TRBD1 (5 bases). The CDR3 sequence is 13 residues long. Trimming removed 3 bases at V and 4 bases at J, with 10 bases between. Germline V gene sequence: CDR1 LGHDT, CDR2 YNNKEL (reference sequence).

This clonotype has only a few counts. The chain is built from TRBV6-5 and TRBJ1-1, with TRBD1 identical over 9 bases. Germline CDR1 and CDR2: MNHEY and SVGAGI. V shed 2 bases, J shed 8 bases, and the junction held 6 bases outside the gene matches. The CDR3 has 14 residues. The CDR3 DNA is TGTGCCAGCAGTTACCCCGGACAGGGGCTAGAAGCTTTCTTT. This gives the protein CASSYPGQGLEAFF.

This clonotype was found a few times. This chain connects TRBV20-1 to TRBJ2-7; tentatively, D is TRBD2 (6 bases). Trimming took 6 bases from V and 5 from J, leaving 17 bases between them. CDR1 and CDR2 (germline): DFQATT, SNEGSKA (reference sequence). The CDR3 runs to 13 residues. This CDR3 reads CSASAGSFDEQYF. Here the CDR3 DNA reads TGCAGTGCAAGTGCGGGGTCCTTTGACGAGCAGTACTTC.

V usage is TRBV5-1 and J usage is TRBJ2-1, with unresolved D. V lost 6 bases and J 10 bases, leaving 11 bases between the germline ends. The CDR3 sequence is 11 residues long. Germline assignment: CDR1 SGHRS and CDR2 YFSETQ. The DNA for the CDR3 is TGCGCCAGCACCCGGTCCGTCGAGCAGTTCTTC. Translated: CASTRSVEQFF.

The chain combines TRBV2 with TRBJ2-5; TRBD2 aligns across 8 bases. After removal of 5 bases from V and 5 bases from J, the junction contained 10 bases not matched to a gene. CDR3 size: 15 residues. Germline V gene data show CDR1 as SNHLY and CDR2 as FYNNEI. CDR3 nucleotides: TGTGCCAGCAGTCAGGACGGGGGGGTTTTGGAGACCCAGTACTTC. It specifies CASSQDGGVLETQYF.

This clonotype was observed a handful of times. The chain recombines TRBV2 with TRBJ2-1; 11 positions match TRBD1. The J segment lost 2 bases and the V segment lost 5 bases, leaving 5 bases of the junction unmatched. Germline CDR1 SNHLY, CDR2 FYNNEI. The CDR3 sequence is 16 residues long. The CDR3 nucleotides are TGTGCCAGCAGTTGGACAGGGGGCGGAACCTACAATGAGCAGTTCTTC. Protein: CASSWTGGGTYNEQFF.

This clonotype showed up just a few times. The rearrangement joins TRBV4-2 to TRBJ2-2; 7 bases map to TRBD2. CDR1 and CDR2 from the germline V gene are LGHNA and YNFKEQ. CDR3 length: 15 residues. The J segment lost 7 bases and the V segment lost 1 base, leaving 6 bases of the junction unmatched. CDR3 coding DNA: TGTGCCAGCAGCCAAGTAATCAGGGAGGGCGGGGAGCTGTTTTTT. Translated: CASSQVIREGGELFF.

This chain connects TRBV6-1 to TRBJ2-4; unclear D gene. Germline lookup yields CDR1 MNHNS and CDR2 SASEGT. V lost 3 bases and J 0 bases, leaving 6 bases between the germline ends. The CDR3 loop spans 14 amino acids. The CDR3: CASSERIAKNIQYF. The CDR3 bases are TGTGCCAGCAGTGAGAGGATAGCCAAAAACATTCAGTACTTC.

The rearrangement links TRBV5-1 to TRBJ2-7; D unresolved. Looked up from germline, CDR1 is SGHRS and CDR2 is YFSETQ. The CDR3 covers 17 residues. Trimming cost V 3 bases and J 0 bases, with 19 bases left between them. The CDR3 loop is CASSSLGSGRTSYEQYF. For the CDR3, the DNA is TGCGCCAGCAGCTCCTTGGGTTCTGGACGGACCTCCTACGAGCAGTACTTC. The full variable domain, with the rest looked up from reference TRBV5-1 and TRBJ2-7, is KAGVTQTPRYLIKTRGQQVTLSCSPISGHRSVSWYQQTPGQGLQFLFEYFSETQRNKGNFPGRFSGRQFSNSRSEMNVSTLELGDSALYLCASSSLGSGRTSYEQYFGPGTRLTVT.

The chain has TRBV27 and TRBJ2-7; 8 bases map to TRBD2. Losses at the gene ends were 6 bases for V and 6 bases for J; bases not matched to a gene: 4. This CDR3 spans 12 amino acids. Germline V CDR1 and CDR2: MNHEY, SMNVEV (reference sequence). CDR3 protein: CASRTAGVEQYF. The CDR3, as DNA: TGTGCCAGCAGAACAGCGGGAGTCGAGCAGTACTTC.

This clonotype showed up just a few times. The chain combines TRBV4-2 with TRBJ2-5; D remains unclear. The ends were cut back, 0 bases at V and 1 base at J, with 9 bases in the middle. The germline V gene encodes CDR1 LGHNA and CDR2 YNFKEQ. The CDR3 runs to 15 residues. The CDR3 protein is CASSQDLNTQETQYF. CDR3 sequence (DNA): TGTGCCAGCAGCCAAGATTTAAATACCCAAGAGACCCAGTACTTC.

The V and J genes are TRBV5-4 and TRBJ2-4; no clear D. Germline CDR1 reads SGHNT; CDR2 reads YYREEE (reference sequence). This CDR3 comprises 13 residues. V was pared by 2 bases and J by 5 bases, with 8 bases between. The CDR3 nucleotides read TGTGCCAGCAGCTTCCCTGCGGAAAACATTCAGTACTTC. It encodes CASSFPAENIQYF. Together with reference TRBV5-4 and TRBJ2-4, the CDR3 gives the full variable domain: ETGVTQSPTHLIKTRGQQVTLRCSSQSGHNTVSWYQQALGQGPQFIFQYYREEENGRGNFPPRFSGLQFPNYSSELNVNALELDDSALYLCASSFPAENIQYFGAGTRLSVL.

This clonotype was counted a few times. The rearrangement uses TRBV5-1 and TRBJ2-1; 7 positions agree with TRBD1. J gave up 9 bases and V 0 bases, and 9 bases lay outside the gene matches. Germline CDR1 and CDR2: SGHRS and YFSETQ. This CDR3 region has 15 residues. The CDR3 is CASSLARQGHVEQFF. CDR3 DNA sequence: TGCGCCAGCAGCTTGGCCCGACAGGGTCACGTTGAGCAGTTCTTC.

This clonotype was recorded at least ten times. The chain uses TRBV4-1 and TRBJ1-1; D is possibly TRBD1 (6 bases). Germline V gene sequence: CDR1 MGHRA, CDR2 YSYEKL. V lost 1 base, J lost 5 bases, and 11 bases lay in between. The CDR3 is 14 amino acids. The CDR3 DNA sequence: TGCGCCAGCAGCCAAGTACAGGGAGATACTGAAGCTTTCTTT. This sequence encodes CASSQVQGDTEAFF.

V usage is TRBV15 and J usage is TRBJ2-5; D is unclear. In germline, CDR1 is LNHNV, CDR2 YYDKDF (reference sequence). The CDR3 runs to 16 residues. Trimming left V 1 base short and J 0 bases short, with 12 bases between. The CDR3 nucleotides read TGTGCCACCAGCAGAGGTAACCGGGTCCACCAAGAGACCCAGTACTTC. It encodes CATSRGNRVHQETQYF.

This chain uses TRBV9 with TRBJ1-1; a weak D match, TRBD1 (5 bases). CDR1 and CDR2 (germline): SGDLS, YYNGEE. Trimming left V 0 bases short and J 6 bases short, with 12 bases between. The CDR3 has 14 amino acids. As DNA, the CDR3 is TGTGCCAGCAGCGTAGCGAGGAGGGGATCTGAAGCTTTCTTT. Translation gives CASSVARRGSEAFF.

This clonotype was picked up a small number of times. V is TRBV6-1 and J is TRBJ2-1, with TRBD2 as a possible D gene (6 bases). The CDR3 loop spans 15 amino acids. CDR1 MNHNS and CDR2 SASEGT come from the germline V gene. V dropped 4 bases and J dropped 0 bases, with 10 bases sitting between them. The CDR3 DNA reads TGTGCCAGCAGTGTAGGCGGGAACTCCTACAATGAGCAGTTCTTC. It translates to CASSVGGNSYNEQFF.

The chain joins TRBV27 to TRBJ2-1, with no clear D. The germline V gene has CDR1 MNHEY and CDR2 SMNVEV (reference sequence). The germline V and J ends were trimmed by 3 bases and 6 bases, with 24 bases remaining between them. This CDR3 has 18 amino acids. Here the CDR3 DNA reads TGTGCCAGCAGTTTGGAAGGTATCAGGCCACAGTTCAGCAATGAGCAGTTCTTC. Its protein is CASSLEGIRPQFSNEQFF.